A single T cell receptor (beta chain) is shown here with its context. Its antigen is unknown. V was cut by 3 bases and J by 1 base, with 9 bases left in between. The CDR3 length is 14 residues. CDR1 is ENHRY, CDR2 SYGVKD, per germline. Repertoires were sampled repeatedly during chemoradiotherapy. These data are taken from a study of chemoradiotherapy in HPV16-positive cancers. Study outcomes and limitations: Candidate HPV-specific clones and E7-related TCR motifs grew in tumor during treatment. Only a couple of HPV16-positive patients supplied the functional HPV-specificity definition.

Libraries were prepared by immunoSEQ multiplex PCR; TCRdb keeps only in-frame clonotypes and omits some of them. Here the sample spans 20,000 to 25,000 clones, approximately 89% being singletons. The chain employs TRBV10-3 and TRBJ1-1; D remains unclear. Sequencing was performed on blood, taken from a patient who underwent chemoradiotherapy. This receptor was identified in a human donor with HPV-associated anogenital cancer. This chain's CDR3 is CAISDPGRNTEAFF. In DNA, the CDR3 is TGTGCCATCAGTGACCCAGGACGGAACACTGAAGCTTTCTTT.